These T cell receptor beta chains were read from a single sample in a study of cytomegalovirus exposure and HLA in healthy donors. Clones were sequenced by immunoSEQ multiplex PCR, and TCRdb holds only the in-frame ones, with some missing. Of 200,000 or so clones listed, less than 85% are singletons. Sequencing was performed on PBMCs. These receptors all come from a young man in good health and CMV-seronegative. Both conserved end residues are part of each CDR3. A D gene is named only where the DNA matches it firmly. Not all rows give a size; the values are once, few, many and, for expanded clones, a class.

TRBD1 | TRBJ1-4 | once | TRBV10-3 | CAIRDRANEKLFF | TGTGCCATCAGGGACAGGGCTAATGAAAAACTGTTTTTT
TRBD1 | TRBJ2-7 | NA | TRBV6-1 | CASSRDREKQYF | TGTGCCAGCAGCCGCGACAGGGAGAAGCAGTACTTC
TRBD2 | TRBJ2-7 | NA | TRBV27 | CASSSLAGGGYEQYF | TGTGCCAGCAGTTCGTTAGCGGGAGGAGGGTACGAGCAGTACTTC
NA | TRBJ2-1 | NA | TRBV6-5 | CASSPTESSYNEQFF | TGTGCCAGCAGCCCTACCGAGAGCTCCTACAATGAGCAGTTCTTC
NA | TRBJ1-1 | NA | TRBV6-1 | CASGLTGPSTQAFF | TGTGCCAGCGGTCTAACAGGTCCCTCTACCCAAGCTTTCTTT
NA | TRBJ2-4 | NA | TRBV27 | CASTTGNGTNIQYF | TGTGCCAGTACCACAGGGAACGGGACAAACATTCAGTACTTC
NA | TRBJ2-7 | NA | TRBV11-3 | CASSPGTGTHEQYF | TGTGCCAGCAGCCCAGGAACAGGGACCCACGAGCAGTACTTC
TRBD2 | TRBJ2-7 | NA | TRBV18 | CASSPPGTSRAYEQYF | TGTGCCAGCTCACCACCGGGGACTAGCCGCGCCTACGAGCAGTACTTC
NA | TRBJ1-5 | once | TRBV28 | CASSFSTTGYQSNQPQHF | TGTGCCAGCAGTTTCTCTACAACCGGGTATCAGAGCAATCAGCCCCAGCATTTT
TRBD2 | TRBJ2-4 | NA | TRBV6-1 | CASSGGGSKNIQYF | TGTGCCAGCAGTGGGGGGGGGTCGAAAAACATTCAGTACTTC
TRBD2 | TRBJ2-1 | NA | TRBV11-2 | CASSGSGRAHYNEQFF | TGTGCCAGCAGTGGTAGCGGGAGGGCCCATTACAATGAGCAGTTCTTC
TRBD2 | TRBJ2-1 | NA | TRBV11-2 | CASSPVGGRAPNEQFF | TGTGCCAGCAGCCCCGTGGGCGGGAGGGCCCCCAATGAGCAGTTCTTC
NA | TRBJ1-3 | NA | TRBV7-9 | CASSPDSSGNTIYF | TGTGCCAGCAGCCCAGACAGCTCTGGAAACACCATATATTTT
TRBD1 | TRBJ1-2 | NA | TRBV5-1 | CASSLPSGTVYGYTF | TGCGCCAGCAGCTTGCCCTCCGGGACAGTATATGGCTACACCTTC
NA | TRBJ2-5 | NA | TRBV27 | CASSPHQGGLQETQYF | TGTGCCAGCAGTCCCCACCAGGGGGGCCTCCAAGAGACCCAGTACTTC
NA | TRBJ2-7 | once | TRBV28 | CASRYQNNEQYF | TGTGCCAGCAGATACCAGAACAACGAGCAGTACTTC
NA | TRBJ2-2 | NA | TRBV30 | CAWSVHGSTGELFF | TGTGCCTGGAGTGTGCACGGGAGTACCGGGGAGCTGTTTTTT
TRBD1 | TRBJ1-2 | NA | TRBV7-3 | CASSPDRAGGYTF | TGTGCCAGCAGCCCGGACAGGGCGGGAGGCTACACCTTC
TRBD2 | TRBJ2-1 | NA | TRBV19 | CASSPTSGLNEQFF | TGTGCCAGTAGTCCAACTAGCGGCCTCAATGAGCAGTTCTTC
TRBD2 | TRBJ2-3 | NA | TRBV7-2 | CASSRRLAGGVGTDTQYF | TGTGCCAGCAGCCGTCGACTAGCGGGAGGTGTCGGCACAGATACGCAGTATTTT
NA | TRBJ2-7 | few | TRBV2 | CASRDPGTPGNYEQYF | TGTGCCAGCAGGGATCCAGGAACCCCAGGAAATTACGAGCAGTACTTC
NA | TRBJ2-7 | NA | TRBV19 | CASSYSGDSSYEQYF | TGTGCCAGTAGTTACTCGGGTGACAGCTCCTACGAGCAGTACTTC
NA | TRBJ1-2 | NA | TRBV7-9 | CASSLGQALYGYTF | TGTGCCAGCAGCTTAGGACAGGCGCTCTATGGCTACACCTTC
TRBD2 | TRBJ2-1 | once | TRBV11-2 | CASSLLAGVNEQFF | TGTGCCAGCAGCTTATTAGCGGGAGTTAATGAGCAGTTCTTC
NA | TRBJ1-1 | NA | TRBV7-3 | CASSRTGNTEAFF | TGTGCCAGCAGCCGAACAGGGAACACTGAAGCTTTCTTT
TRBD2 | TRBJ2-1 | NA | TRBV19 | CASSILASGRINEQFF | TGTGCCAGTAGTATATTGGCTAGCGGGAGGATAAATGAGCAGTTCTTC
NA | TRBJ2-7 | NA | TRBV5-1 | CASSGGGGTGTFYEQYF | TGCGCCAGCAGCGGAGGGGGGGGCACAGGGACTTTCTACGAGCAGTACTTC
NA | TRBJ2-3 | NA | TRBV6-5 | CASSSGGAGPDTQYF | TGTGCCAGCAGTTCTGGGGGAGCGGGCCCAGATACGCAGTATTTT
TRBD1 | TRBJ2-6 | few | TRBV28 | CASRGGQGPSGANVLTF | TGTGCCAGCAGGGGCGGACAGGGCCCCTCTGGGGCCAACGTCCTGACTTTC
TRBD1 | TRBJ2-7 | NA | TRBV28 | CASSSLDRGHEQYF | TGTGCCAGCAGTTCCTTGGACAGGGGGCACGAGCAGTACTTC
TRBD1 | TRBJ1-1 | NA | TRBV23-1 | CASSHLEDRGDVNTEAFF | TGCGCCAGCAGTCACCTCGAAGACAGGGGGGATGTGAACACTGAAGCTTTCTTT
TRBD2 | TRBJ2-5 | few | TRBV9 | CASSVGLAGGTRAETQYF | TGTGCCAGCAGCGTAGGGCTAGCGGGAGGGACTCGAGCAGAGACCCAGTACTTC
TRBD1 | TRBJ2-3 | NA | TRBV19 | CASSPGQQRKDTQYF | TGTGCCAGTAGTCCGGGACAGCAAAGAAAAGATACGCAGTATTTT
NA | TRBJ1-4 | NA | TRBV5-4 | CASSLWGGEKLLF | TGTGCCAGCAGCTTGTGGGGCGGCGAAAAACTGCTTTTT
TRBD2 | TRBJ2-7 | NA | TRBV11-2 | CASSPRGVAGAYEQYF | TGTGCCAGCAGCCCCAGAGGGGTAGCGGGAGCCTACGAGCAGTACTTC
TRBD2 | TRBJ2-7 | once | TRBV2 | CASSVLAGHANEQYF | TGTGCCAGCAGTGTGCTAGCGGGGCACGCGAACGAGCAGTACTTC
NA | TRBJ1-2 | NA | TRBV30 | CAWSVFGEGNYGYTF | TGTGCCTGGAGTGTATTCGGGGAAGGGAACTATGGCTACACCTTC
NA | TRBJ2-1 | NA | TRBV7-9 | CATLWGVGYEQFF | TGTGCCACATTGTGGGGAGTCGGCTATGAGCAGTTCTTC
TRBD2 | TRBJ2-2 | NA | TRBV29-1 | CSVEDPGLAESNTGELFF | TGCAGCGTTGAAGATCCGGGACTAGCAGAGTCCAACACCGGGGAGCTGTTTTTT
NA | TRBJ1-5 | NA | TRBV27 | CASSLGAFNQPQHF | TGTGCCAGCAGTTTAGGGGCATTCAATCAGCCCCAGCATTTT
NA | TRBJ1-2 | NA | TRBV7-9 | CASSNRREDLGYTF | TGTGCCAGCAGCAACCGGAGGGAGGATCTTGGCTACACCTTC
NA | TRBJ2-7 | NA | TRBV9 | CASSVGVSGLYSYEQYF | TGTGCCAGCAGCGTAGGGGTGAGCGGGCTTTACTCCTACGAGCAGTACTTC
TRBD1 | TRBJ1-1 | NA | TRBV4-1 | CASSQLGAGGLAFF | TGCGCCAGCAGCCAACTAGGGGCAGGGGGCTTAGCTTTCTTT
NA | TRBJ1-4 | NA | TRBV10-3 | CATRATNEKLFF | TGTGCCACCCGAGCAACTAATGAAAAACTGTTTTTT
TRBD1 | TRBJ2-1 | NA | TRBV27 | CASSFFTGQGGNEQFF | TGTGCCAGCAGTTTCTTTACGGGACAGGGGGGGAATGAGCAGTTCTTC
NA | TRBJ2-3 | NA | TRBV5-6 | CASSLAGSGTDTQYF | TGTGCCAGCAGCTTGGCCGGTAGCGGCACAGATACGCAGTATTTT
NA | TRBJ2-7 | NA | TRBV6-1 | CASSEGGGQAYEQYF | TGTGCCAGCAGTGAAGGGGGGGGACAGGCCTACGAGCAGTACTTC
NA | TRBJ1-2 | NA | TRBV21-1 | CASSKERASTGGHYGYTF | TGTGCCAGCAGCAAAGAGAGGGCCTCTACAGGGGGCCACTATGGCTACACCTTC